This T cell receptor (beta chain) was sequenced for a study of blood T cell repertoires in COVID-19. Sequencing used immunoSEQ multiplex PCR; TCRdb keeps in-frame clones, though not all of them. The data hold around 230,000 clones, with roughly 88% observed a single time. The CDR3 runs to 13 residues. V dropped 6 bases and J dropped 0 bases, with 9 bases sitting between them. In germline, CDR1 is SGHRS, CDR2 YFSETQ. The gene calls are TRBV5-1 and TRBJ1-2; a possible D gene is TRBD1 (6 bases). The sequence derives from a man in his forties who had recovered from COVID-19. Sample: peripheral blood. The CDR3 here is CASTDRSNYGYTF. CDR3 in DNA: TGCGCCAGCACGGACAGATCTAACTATGGCTACACCTTC.